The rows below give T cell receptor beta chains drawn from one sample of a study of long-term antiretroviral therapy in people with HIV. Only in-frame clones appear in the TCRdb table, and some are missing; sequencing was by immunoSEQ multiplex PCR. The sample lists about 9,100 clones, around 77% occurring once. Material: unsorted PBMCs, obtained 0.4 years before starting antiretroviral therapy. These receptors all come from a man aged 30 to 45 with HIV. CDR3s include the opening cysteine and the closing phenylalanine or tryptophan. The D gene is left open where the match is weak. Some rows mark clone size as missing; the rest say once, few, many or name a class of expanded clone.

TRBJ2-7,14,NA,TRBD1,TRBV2,TGTGCCAGCAGGCAGGGGGCTGGGGGCTACGAGCAGTACTTC,CASRQGAGGYEQYF
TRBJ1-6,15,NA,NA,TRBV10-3,TGTGCCATCAGTTTTCAGGGCACAGAGAATTCACCCCTCCACTTT,CAISFQGTENSPLHF
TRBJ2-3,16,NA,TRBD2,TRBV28,TGTGCCAGCAGTCGATTCATTGGGGGAGGGAGCGATACGCAGTATTTT,CASSRFIGGGSDTQYF
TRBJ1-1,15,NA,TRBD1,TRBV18,TGTGCCAGCTCATCAACCTGGACAGGGAACACTGAAGCTTTCTTT,CASSSTWTGNTEAFF
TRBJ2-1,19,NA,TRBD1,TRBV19,TGTGCCAGTAGTATAGCGTGGTGGTCAGGGGGCTATGTCGGCAATGAGCAGTTCTTC,CASSIAWWSGGYVGNEQFF
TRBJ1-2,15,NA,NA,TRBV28,TGTGCCAGCAGTTTTCCCGGACACTCCAGGGGTGGCTACACCTTC,CASSFPGHSRGGYTF
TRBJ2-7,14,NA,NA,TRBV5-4,TGTGCCAGCAGCTTTAAGCCCGATACCTACGAGCAGTACTTC,CASSFKPDTYEQYF
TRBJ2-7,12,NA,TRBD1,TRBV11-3,TGTGCCAGCAGCGCAGACCGGGACAGTCAGTACTTC,CASSADRDSQYF
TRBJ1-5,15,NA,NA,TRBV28,TGTGCCAGCAGGGCAGAGAGGGGGATTGGGCAGCCCCAGCATTTT,CASRAERGIGQPQHF
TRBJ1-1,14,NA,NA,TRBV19,TGTGCCAGTAGTCGGCAGGGAGGGAACACTGAAGCTTTCTTT,CASSRQGGNTEAFF
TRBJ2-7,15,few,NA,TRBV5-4,TGTGCCAGCAGCTTGGATCCGGGGCTCCCCGGCGAGCAGTACTTC,CASSLDPGLPGEQYF
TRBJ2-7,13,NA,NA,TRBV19,TGTGCCAGTAGTCCCAGAGAGGGTTACGAGCAGTACTTC,CASSPREGYEQYF
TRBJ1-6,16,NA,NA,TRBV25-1,TGTGCCAGCAGGGGTAGGGGACCGCTCTATAATTCACCCCTCCACTTT,CASRGRGPLYNSPLHF
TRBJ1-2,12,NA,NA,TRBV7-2,TGTGCCAGCAGCTTCCAACCCTATGGCTACACCTTC,CASSFQPYGYTF
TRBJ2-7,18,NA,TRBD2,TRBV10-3,TGTGCCATCAGTGTCAGGGGGTCAGGCCGGACTAGCGGCTACGAGCAGTACTTC,CAISVRGSGRTSGYEQYF
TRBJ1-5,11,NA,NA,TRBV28,TGTGCCAGCAGGTCCCCCAATCTCCAGCATTTT,CASRSPNLQHF
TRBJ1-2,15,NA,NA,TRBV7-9,TGTGCCAGCAGCTTAGTTGACAATCTCGACTATGGCTACACCTTC,CASSLVDNLDYGYTF
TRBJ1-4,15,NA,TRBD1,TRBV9,TGTGCCAGCAGCCTAAGGACAGGGACTAATGAAAAACTGTTTTTT,CASSLRTGTNEKLFF
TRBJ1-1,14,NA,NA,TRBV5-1,TGCGCCAGCAGCTTGGAAAGACAGAACACTGAAGCTTTCTTT,CASSLERQNTEAFF
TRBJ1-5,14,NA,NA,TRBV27,TGTGCCAGCAGTAGGAACAGGGACAATCAGCCCCAGCATTTT,CASSRNRDNQPQHF
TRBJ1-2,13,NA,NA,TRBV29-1,TGCAGCGTTGAAGAGGCAAGAGGGGGGTGCTACACCTTC,CSVEEARGGCYTF
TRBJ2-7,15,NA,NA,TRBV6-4,TGTGCCAGCACCCTCAATAGGTCCATTCGCTACGAGCAGTACTTC,CASTLNRSIRYEQYF
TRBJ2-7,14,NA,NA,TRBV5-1,TGCGCCAGCAGCCCTGGTGGAGGGGGCTACGAGCAGTACTTC,CASSPGGGGYEQYF
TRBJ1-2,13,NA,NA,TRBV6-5,TGTGCCAGCAGTTATGGTTTCAGGGCTGGCTACACCTTC,CASSYGFRAGYTF
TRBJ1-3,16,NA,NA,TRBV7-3,TGTGCCAGCAGCTGGGGATCACCGAGCTCTGGAAACACCATATATTTT,CASSWGSPSSGNTIYF
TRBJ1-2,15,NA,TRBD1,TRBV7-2,TGTGCCAGCAGCTTGGGACAGGGATCTAACTATGGCTACACCTTC,CASSLGQGSNYGYTF
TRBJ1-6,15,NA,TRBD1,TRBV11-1,TGTGCCAGCAGAGCTGGGACAGAGCACAGCTCACCCCTCCACTTT,CASRAGTEHSSPLHF
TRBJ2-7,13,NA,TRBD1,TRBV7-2,TGTGCCAGCAGCTCCAGGGACAGCTACGAGCAGTACTTC,CASSSRDSYEQYF
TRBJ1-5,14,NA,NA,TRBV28,TGTGCCGGCCGGGACCGGGGTTACAATCAGCCCCAGCATTTT,CAGRDRGYNQPQHF
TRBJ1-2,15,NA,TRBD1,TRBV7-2,TGTGCCAGCAGCTTAGGGACAGGGGGATTCTATGGCTACACCTTC,CASSLGTGGFYGYTF
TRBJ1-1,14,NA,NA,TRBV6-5,TGTGCCAGCGCCTACGCCGCAGGGGCGAGTGAAGCTTTCTTT,CASAYAAGASEAFF
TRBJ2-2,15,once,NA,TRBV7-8,TGTGCCAGCTCCGCACACAGGGCGAACACCGGGGAGCTGTTTTTT,CASSAHRANTGELFF
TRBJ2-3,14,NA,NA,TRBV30,TGTGCCTGGAGTGTGATTACCACAACAGATACGCAGTATTTT,CAWSVITTTDTQYF
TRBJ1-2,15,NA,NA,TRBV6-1,TGTGCCAGCAGTGAGAGGACCGGAGGGCCCTATGGCTACACCTTC,CASSERTGGPYGYTF
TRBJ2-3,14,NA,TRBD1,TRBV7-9,TGTGCCAGCATGAGGACAGGGTTTCCAGATACGCAGTATTTT,CASMRTGFPDTQYF
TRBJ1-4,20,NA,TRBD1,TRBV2,TGTGCCAGCAGTGAACTCGTTGGGGACAGGGATTTTCGCCCTAATGAAAAACTGTTTTTT,CASSELVGDRDFRPNEKLFF
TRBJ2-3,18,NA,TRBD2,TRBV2,TGTGCCAGCAGTGATCCTGACTCTCTAGCGGGAGACCCAGATACGCAGTATTTT,CASSDPDSLAGDPDTQYF
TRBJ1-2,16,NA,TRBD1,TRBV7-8,TGTGCCAGCACCCCCGCGTGGGTGGGACAGGCCTATGGCTACACCTTC,CASTPAWVGQAYGYTF
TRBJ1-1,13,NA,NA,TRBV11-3,TGTGCCAGCAGCTTAGACATGAACACTGAAGCTTTCTTT,CASSLDMNTEAFF
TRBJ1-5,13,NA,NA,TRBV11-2,TGTGCCAGCAGCTTAGGGGGATCTCAGCCCCAGCATTTT,CASSLGGSQPQHF
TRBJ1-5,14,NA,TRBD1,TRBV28,TGTGCCAGCAGGAGGGACAGGGGTAATCAGCCCCAGCATTTT,CASRRDRGNQPQHF
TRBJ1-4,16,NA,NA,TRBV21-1,TGTGCCAGCAGCAAGAGGGTCTTCAAGGCGGATGAAAAACTGTTTTTT,CASSKRVFKADEKLFF
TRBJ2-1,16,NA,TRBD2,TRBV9,TGTGCCAGCAGCGTGACAGCGGGAGAGGGTTACAATGAGCAGTTCTTC,CASSVTAGEGYNEQFF
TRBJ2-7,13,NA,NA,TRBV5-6,TGTGCCAGCAGCTTTACCCGCAGCTACGAGCAGTACTTC,CASSFTRSYEQYF
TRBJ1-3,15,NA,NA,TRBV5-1,TGCGCCAGCAGCACACAGCCTACCTCTGGAAACACCATATATTTT,CASSTQPTSGNTIYF
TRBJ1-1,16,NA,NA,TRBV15,TGTGCCACCAGCCAGAGGAGGACGGTACCAAACACTGAAGCTTTCTTT,CATSQRRTVPNTEAFF
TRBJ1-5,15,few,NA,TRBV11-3,TGTGCCAGCAGCTTAAGGGGCGGTAGCAATCAGCCCCAGCATTTT,CASSLRGGSNQPQHF
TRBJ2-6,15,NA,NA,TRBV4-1,TGCGCCAGCAGCCAAGACGGATCGGGGGCCAACGTCCTGACTTTC,CASSQDGSGANVLTF
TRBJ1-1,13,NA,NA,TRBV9,TGTGCCAGCAGCGGGGGGGATCACACTGAAGCTTTCTTT,CASSGGDHTEAFF
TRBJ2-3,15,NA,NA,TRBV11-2,TGTGCCAGCAGCAAACCTTTTACTAGCACAGATACGCAGTATTTT,CASSKPFTSTDTQYF
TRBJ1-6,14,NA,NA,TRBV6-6,TGTGCCAGCAGTTATTCTACATCAAATTCACCCCTCCACTTT,CASSYSTSNSPLHF
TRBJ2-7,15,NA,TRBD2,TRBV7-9,TGTGCCAGCAGCTTATTTAGCGGGGGGCCCTACGAGCAGTACTTC,CASSLFSGGPYEQYF
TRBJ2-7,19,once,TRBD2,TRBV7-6,TGTGCCAGCAGCTTAGCGATAGGTGGGGCTAGCGGAAGCTCCTACGAGCAGTACTTC,CASSLAIGGASGSSYEQYF
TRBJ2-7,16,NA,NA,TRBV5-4,TGTGCCAGCAGCTTGTGGCTAGCTCCTTTGTCCTACGAGCAGTACTTC,CASSLWLAPLSYEQYF
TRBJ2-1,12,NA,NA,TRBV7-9,TGTGCCAGCAGCCCGACCCCGGGTGAGCAGTTCTTC,CASSPTPGEQFF
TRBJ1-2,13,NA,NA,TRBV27,TGTGCCAGCAGTCCCTCGGGGGGCTATGGCTACACCTTC,CASSPSGGYGYTF
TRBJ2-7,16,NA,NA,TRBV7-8,TGTGCCAGCAGCTTACAAGGCAGCCCCGCGGCCTACGAGCAGTACTTC,CASSLQGSPAAYEQYF
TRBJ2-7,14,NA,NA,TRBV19,TGTGCCAGTAGTATAGGACACCACTCCTACGAGCAGTACTTC,CASSIGHHSYEQYF
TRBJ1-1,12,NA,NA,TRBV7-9,TGTGCCAGCAGCCTAGGGGCCGCTGAAGCTTTCTTT,CASSLGAAEAFF